Below, 29 T cell receptor beta chains from the same sample are listed, as sequenced in a study of blood T cell repertoires in COVID-19. Data came from immunoSEQ multiplex PCR; TCRdb stores just in-frame clones and leaves some out. The table shows 200,000 to 300,000 clones, with roughly 91% occurring only once. The material sequenced was peripheral blood. The receptors were gathered from a woman aged 40 to 55 who had recovered from COVID-19.

The chain recombines TRBV7-3 with TRBJ2-1; 9 bases agree with TRBD2. With 5 bases clipped from V and 6 bases from J, the junction kept 8 bases outside the gene matches. Germline V gene lookup returns CDR1 SGHTA and CDR2 FQGTGA. The CDR3 has 15 amino acids. The CDR3 DNA is TGTGCCAGCAGCCCAGCGGCGGGAGGGGGCAATGAGCAGTTCTTC. Translation gives CASSPAAGGGNEQFF.

The gene calls are TRBV2 and TRBJ2-1; 7 bases match TRBD2. Germline V gene lookup returns CDR1 SNHLY and CDR2 FYNNEI. The CDR3 runs to 15 residues. V trimming: 8 bases; J trimming: 2 bases; junction bases outside the gene matches: 9. For the CDR3, the DNA is TGTGCCAGCGGCGGGCGGGAGCGTCCCTACAATGAGCAGTTCTTC. Amino acid sequence: CASGGRERPYNEQFF.

This chain uses TRBV10-3 with TRBJ2-1, with 13 bases fitting TRBD2. V was pared by 6 bases and J by 9 bases, with 11 bases of the junction left unmatched. CDR3 length equals 16 residues. Germline CDR1 ENHRY, CDR2 SYGVKD. CDR3 loop: CAISKGTSGMGGEQFF. The CDR3 DNA reads TGTGCCATCAGCAAAGGGACTAGCGGGATGGGAGGTGAGCAGTTCTTC.

The chain links TRBV5-1 to TRBJ2-3; D possibly corresponds to TRBD2 (6 bases). V was pared by 3 bases and J by 1 base, with 18 bases between. The CDR3 covers 17 residues. The germline gives CDR1 SGHRS, CDR2 YFSETQ. CDR3: CASSSFGGTLGTDTQYF. DNA of the CDR3: TGCGCCAGCAGCTCGTTTGGGGGGACCTTGGGCACAGATACGCAGTATTTT.

The chain uses TRBV10-3 and TRBJ2-3; D perhaps matches TRBD2 (6 bases). Trimming took off 5 bases at V and 2 bases at J, with 29 bases between the two ends. Germline V gene data show CDR1 as ENHRY and CDR2 as SYGVKD. The CDR3 contains 20 residues. CDR3 DNA: TGTGCCATCAGTTCCCACCCCGGGCTAGCGAGAGACCCCCCCACAGATACGCAGTATTTT. Translated: CAISSHPGLARDPPTDTQYF.

V is TRBV19 and J is TRBJ1-1; D is undetermined. Germline V CDR1 and CDR2: LNHDA, SQIVND (reference sequence). This CDR3 spans 14 amino acids. V was pared by 6 bases and J by 4 bases, with 15 bases between. The CDR3 region has the DNA TGTGCCAGTAGCCCGGTGGCGGGGAGCACTGAAGCTTTCTTT. Amino acids: CASSPVAGSTEAFF. Complete variable domain (other parts from reference TRBV19 and TRBJ1-1): DGGITQSPKYLFRKEGQNVTLSCEQNLNHDAMYWYRQDPGQGLRLIYYSQIVNDFQKGDIAEGYSVSREKKESFPLTVTSAQKNPTAFYLCASSPVAGSTEAFFGQGTRLTVV.

The V and J genes are TRBV30 and TRBJ1-2; TRBD1 is a possible D gene (6 bases). The CDR3 length is 13 residues. V shed 8 bases and J shed 8 bases, with 21 bases lying between them. Germline lookup yields CDR1 GTSNPN and CDR2 SVGIG (reference sequence). The CDR3 DNA reads TGTGCCAGCCGACAGGAACGGACGCGGGGCTACACCTTC. This translates into CASRQERTRGYTF. The whole variable domain, filled in from reference TRBV30 and TRBJ1-2, reads SQTIHQWPATLVQPVGSPLSLECTVEGTSNPNLYWYRQAAGRGLQLLFYSVGIGQISSEVPQNLSASRPQDRQFILSSKKLLLSDSGFYLCASRQERTRGYTFGSGTRLTVV.

This clone was counted a few times. This chain uses TRBV5-1 with TRBJ1-1, with 8 bases lining up with TRBD1. CDR1 is SGHRS and CDR2 is YFSETQ in the germline V gene. CDR3 length equals 14 residues. V shed 0 bases and J 7 bases; nucleotides not matched to a gene: 5. The CDR3 DNA sequence: TGCGCCAGCAGCTTGGGGCCAGGGGGCATTGAAGCTTTCTTT. The encoded protein is CASSLGPGGIEAFF.

The chain combines TRBV6-1 with TRBJ1-2; maybe TRBD1 (6 bases). This CDR3 has 15 amino acids. Germline loops: CDR1 MNHNS, CDR2 SASEGT. The V end lost 2 bases, the J end lost 3 bases, and 13 bases lay between the germline ends. The CDR3 nucleotides read TGTGCCAGCAGTGAACGTGTGGGGGCCCACTATGGCTACACCTTC. It specifies CASSERVGAHYGYTF.

The chain combines TRBV7-3 with TRBJ2-6; TRBD2 aligns across 8 bases. The germline CDR1 and CDR2 sequences are SGHTA and FQGTGA. The CDR3 totals 16 residues. V shed 5 bases, J shed 3 bases, and the junction held 6 bases outside the gene matches. This CDR3 is CASSPIAGSGANVLTF. CDR3 nucleotides: TGTGCCAGCAGCCCCATAGCGGGAAGTGGGGCCAACGTCCTGACTTTC.

V and J are TRBV6-5 and TRBJ1-1, with D possibly matching TRBD1 (5 bases). Trimming left V 5 bases short and J 1 base short, with 11 bases between. There are 14 residues in the CDR3. Per the germline V gene, CDR1 is MNHEY and CDR2 is SVGAGI. CDR3 nucleotide sequence: TGTGCCAGCAGTCCAAGTAGGGGGAACACTGAAGCTTTCTTT. Translation gives CASSPSRGNTEAFF.

The chain combines TRBV10-3 with TRBJ1-3; possible D gene TRBD1, 6 bases. This CDR3 has 12 amino acids. The V gene's germline CDR1 is ENHRY and CDR2 SYGVKD. Trimming removed 10 bases from V and 4 bases from J, with 11 bases in between. The CDR3 region is CATSTGGNTIYF. CDR3 in DNA: TGTGCCACTAGCACAGGGGGAAACACCATATATTTT.

V and J are TRBV2 and TRBJ1-1; a weak D match, TRBD1 (5 bases). V shed 6 bases and J shed 0 bases, with 14 bases lying between them. CDR3 size: 15 residues. Germline CDR1 is SNHLY and CDR2 is FYNNEI. CDR3 in DNA: TGTGCCAGCAGCCCCCTTGACAGATTGAACACTGAAGCTTTCTTT. Its protein is CASSPLDRLNTEAFF. Variable domain in full (rest from reference TRBV2 and TRBJ1-1): EPEVTQTPSHQVTQMGQEVILRCVPISNHLYFYWYRQILGQKVEFLVSFYNNEISEKSEIFDDQFSVERPDGSNFTLKIRSTKLEDSAMYFCASSPLDRLNTEAFFGQGTRLTVV.

The J gene is TRBJ1-5, the V gene TRBV7-6; no firm D call. Trimming cost V 0 bases and J 2 bases, with 5 bases left between them. Germline values: CDR1 SGHVS, CDR2 FNYEAQ. The CDR3 consists of 14 residues. The CDR3, as DNA: TGTGCCAGCAGCTTAGCTGAGGGCAATCAGCCCCAGCATTTT. Translating it yields CASSLAEGNQPQHF.

The chain has TRBV9 and TRBJ1-1; no firm D call. The V end was cut by 3 bases, the J end by 2 bases, with 5 bases between. CDR3 length: 12 residues. Per the germline V gene, CDR1 is SGDLS and CDR2 is YYNGEE. The CDR3 here is CASSDRNTEAFF. In DNA, the CDR3 is TGTGCCAGCAGCGATAGAAACACTGAAGCTTTCTTT.

This CDR3 is CASSYSASGSADTQYF. The CDR3 DNA reads as TGTGCCAGCAGTTACTCGGCTAGCGGGAGCGCAGATACGCAGTATTTT. This sequence joins TRBV6-5 and TRBJ2-3, with 10 bases fitting TRBD2. Germline CDR1 is MNHEY and CDR2 is SVGAGI. Germline trimming cut 0 bases from V and 4 bases from J; bases unmatched to any gene: 4. The CDR3 runs to 16 residues.

The chain joins TRBV4-1 to TRBJ1-1, with D perhaps TRBD1 (5 bases). CDR1 is MGHRA, CDR2 YSYEKL, per germline. The V end was cut by 4 bases, the J end by 3 bases, with 18 bases between. This CDR3 is 16 amino acids long. CDR3 sequence reads: CASSLNQWGGDTEAFF. DNA of the CDR3: TGCGCCAGCAGCCTCAACCAGTGGGGGGGGGACACTGAAGCTTTCTTT.

The chain employs TRBV19 and TRBJ2-1; 11 nucleotides align to TRBD2. Germline assignment: CDR1 LNHDA and CDR2 SQIVND (reference sequence). The junction had 6 bases not matched to a gene; V was cut back by 5 bases and J by 0 bases. This CDR3 has 17 amino acids. CDR3 region: CASSPQTSGASYNEQFF. DNA of the CDR3: TGTGCCAGTAGTCCCCAGACTAGCGGGGCCTCCTACAATGAGCAGTTCTTC.

This rearrangement joins TRBV6-2 or TRBV6-3 to TRBJ2-1; D not resolved. Germline values: CDR1 MNHEY, CDR2 SVGEGT. The CDR3 runs to 14 residues. Trimming removed 2 bases from V and 2 bases from J, with 7 bases in between. In nucleotides, the CDR3 is TGTGCCAGCAGTTACGCCAGTACCTACAATGAGCAGTTCTTC. Translated, it gives CASSYASTYNEQFF.

The chain employs TRBV7-2 and TRBJ2-7, with D tentatively TRBD2 (6 bases). The CDR3 totals 13 residues. Trimming took 8 bases from V and 3 from J, leaving 14 bases between them. Germline V gives CDR1 SGHTA, CDR2 FQGNSA. The DNA of the CDR3 is TGTGCCAGCGGCCTTAGGAGGGGCTACGAGCAGTACTTC. Protein sequence: CASGLRRGYEQYF. The full variable domain, in which reference TRBV7-2 and TRBJ2-7 provide the parts outside the CDR3, is GAGVSQSPSNKVTEKGKDVELRCDPISGHTALYWYRQSLGQGLEFLIYFQGNSAPDKSGLPSDRFSAERTGGSVSTLTIQRTQQEDSAVYLCASGLRRGYEQYFGPGTRLTVT.

The rearrangement joins TRBV6-1 to TRBJ2-7; TRBD1 aligns across 9 bases. Germline V gene data show CDR1 as MNHNS and CDR2 as SASEGT. V shed 6 bases and J 6 bases; nucleotides not matched to a gene: 15. This CDR3 has 16 amino acids. CDR3 sequence (DNA): TGTGCCAGCAGAGAACAGAAGACAGGGGGGGCAGGCGAGCAGTACTTC. Translated: CASREQKTGGAGEQYF.

This clone is a singleton in its sample. The chain employs TRBV6-5 and TRBJ2-2; 7 bases line up with TRBD1. The CDR3 runs 14 residues. Looked up from germline, CDR1 is MNHEY and CDR2 is SVGAGI. Trimming removed 10 bases from V and 5 bases from J; junction bases left unmatched: 10. Written as DNA, the CDR3 is TGTGCCACCATGGGACAGAGGGCGACCGGGGAGCTGTTTTTT. Translation gives CATMGQRATGELFF.

The chain couples TRBV7-8 to TRBJ2-1; the D is unclear. The CDR3 has 15 residues. Germline V gives CDR1 SGHVS, CDR2 FQNEAQ. V was pared by 3 bases and J by 6 bases, with 15 bases between. The CDR3 loop is CASSLGQLVGNEQFF. CDR3 bases: TGTGCCAGCAGCTTGGGCCAGTTGGTTGGCAATGAGCAGTTCTTC. The variable domain in full, with the rest retrieved from reference TRBV7-8 and TRBJ2-1, is GAGVSQSPRYKVAKRGQDVALRCDPISGHVSLFWYQQALGQGPEFLTYFQNEAQLDKSGLPSDRFFAERPEGSVSTLKIQRTQQEDSAVYLCASSLGQLVGNEQFFGPGTRLTVL.

V and J are TRBV6-4 and TRBJ2-2; possible D gene TRBD2, 5 bases. The CDR3 sequence is 15 residues long. The V end lost 5 bases, the J end lost 7 bases, and 17 bases lay between the germline ends. Germline V gene lookup returns CDR1 MRHNA and CDR2 SNTAGT. CDR3 in amino acids: CASSQGSGTGGELFF. The CDR3 DNA follows: TGTGCCAGCAGTCAAGGGAGCGGAACCGGCGGGGAGCTGTTTTTT.

The V and J genes are TRBV4-3 and TRBJ1-1, with D maybe TRBD1 (6 bases). CDR3 length: 14 amino acids. Germline V gene lookup returns CDR1 LGHNA and CDR2 YSLEER. V gave up 4 bases and J gave up 1 base, with 10 bases separating them. The CDR3 DNA reads TGCGCCAGCAGCCCCGGGACACAGAACACTGAAGCTTTCTTT. Amino acid sequence: CASSPGTQNTEAFF.

The chain combines TRBV4-3 with TRBJ1-2, with TRBD1 as a possible D gene (6 bases). V lost 1 base and J lost 2, with 17 bases in between. CDR1 is LGHNA, CDR2 YSLEER, per germline. The CDR3 length is 17 residues. The CDR3 region is CASSQGGGAATNYGYTF. The DNA of the CDR3 is TGCGCCAGCAGCCAAGGTGGGGGGGCCGCGACAAACTATGGCTACACCTTC.

The V and J genes are TRBV13 and TRBJ2-1; 9 bases match TRBD1. Germline V gene data show CDR1 as PRHDT and CDR2 as FYEKMQ (reference sequence). The length of the CDR3 is 15 residues. The ends lost 5 bases at V and 4 bases at J; junction bases unmatched: 6. For the CDR3, the DNA is TGTGCCAGCAGCCCGGGACAGGGACAATACAATGAGCAGTTCTTC. Translated: CASSPGQGQYNEQFF.

The genes are TRBV27 and TRBJ1-6, with a tentative D call TRBD1 (6 bases). The CDR3 is 17 residues long. V gave up 3 bases and J gave up 0 bases, with 12 bases separating them. Germline values: CDR1 MNHEY, CDR2 SMNVEV (reference sequence). The CDR3, as DNA: TGTGCCAGCAGTTTCCGACAGGCCGGCTCCTATAATTCACCCCTCCACTTT. It specifies CASSFRQAGSYNSPLHF.

A remark on this clone: This CDR3 is also generated by other DNA sequences in the sample. The chain carries TRBV6-2 or TRBV6-3 and TRBJ2-7, with D possibly matching TRBD1 (6 bases). V lost 2 bases to trimming and J lost 4 bases, with 9 bases between them. The CDR3 consists of 13 residues. Germline V CDR1 and CDR2: MNHEY, SVGEGT. CDR3 sequence: CASSYSRGYEQYV. CDR3 nucleotides: TGTGCCAGCAGTTACAGCAGGGGATACGAGCAGTACGTC.